A selection of T cell receptor beta chains follows, all from one sample in a study of cytomegalovirus exposure and HLA in healthy donors. Using immunoSEQ multiplex PCR, the repertoire was profiled, and TCRdb retains in-frame clones only, with some absent. In the table there are roughly 300,000 clones, 86% of which are singletons. Sample: PBMCs. The source of these receptors is a man in his forties or fifties in good health and CMV-seropositive. Each CDR3 is given with its conserved first and last residue. The order of the fields is D gene, V gene, CDR3 length, J gene, clone size, CDR3 protein, CDR3 DNA. A D gene is named only where the DNA matches it firmly. For some rows the clone size is stated as once, few or many, or as a class when expanded; others skip it.

>TRBD2|TRBV2|15|TRBJ2-7|-
CASSGTSGSTYEQYF
TGTGCCAGCAGTGGAACTAGCGGGAGTACCTACGAGCAGTACTTC
>-|TRBV6-5|15|TRBJ2-5|-
CASSYVMGGRETQYF
TGTGCCAGCAGTTACGTCATGGGGGGGCGAGAGACCCAGTACTTC
>-|TRBV4-1|15|TRBJ2-1|-
CASSQRLATNNEQFF
TGCGCCAGCAGCCAACGTCTAGCGACGAACAATGAGCAGTTCTTC
>TRBD1|TRBV27|15|TRBJ1-5|-
CASKIQGVVNQPQHF
TGTGCCAGCAAGATCCAGGGGGTCGTCAATCAGCCCCAGCATTTT
>TRBD1|TRBV7-9|17|TRBJ1-1|-
CSSSSWTGGVRTTEAFF
TGTTCCAGCAGCTCCTGGACAGGGGGCGTTCGGACCACTGAAGCTTTCTTT
>-|TRBV4-2|16|TRBJ2-7|-
CASSQDLFGSGSEQYF
TGTGCCAGCAGCCAAGATTTGTTCGGGTCAGGGTCCGAGCAGTACTTC
>TRBD1|TRBV2|15|TRBJ2-7|-
CASSAPGTGLYEQYF
TGTGCCAGCAGTGCCCCCGGGACAGGGTTGTACGAGCAGTACTTC
>TRBD2|TRBV7-9|16|TRBJ2-2|-
CSSSLLSGRRTGELFF
TGTTCCAGCAGCTTACTTAGCGGGAGGAGAACCGGGGAGCTGTTTTTT
>-|TRBV28|13|TRBJ1-4|-
CASKGQANEKLFF
TGTGCCAGCAAGGGGCAGGCCAATGAAAAACTGTTTTTT
>-|TRBV11-1|15|TRBJ1-1|-
CASSPRVVVNTEAFF
TGTGCCAGCAGCCCCCGGGTGGTCGTGAACACTGAAGCTTTCTTT
>TRBD1|TRBV7-9|16|TRBJ1-5|-
CASSRTGAKEDQPQHF
TGTGCCAGCAGCCGTACAGGGGCTAAGGAGGATCAGCCCCAGCATTTT
>-|TRBV5-1|14|TRBJ2-3|once
CASSFEGGTDTQYF
TGCGCCAGCAGCTTTGAGGGGGGCACAGATACGCAGTATTTT
>-|TRBV15|14|TRBJ1-2|-
CATSRDRGFSGYTF
TGTGCCACCAGCAGAGATCGGGGGTTTTCTGGCTACACCTTC
>TRBD2|TRBV27|14|TRBJ2-5|-
CASKGLAGVETQYF
TGTGCCAGCAAGGGACTAGCGGGAGTAGAGACCCAGTACTTC
>TRBD1|TRBV7-2|13|TRBJ2-7|-
CASSSRQGAEQYF
TGTGCCAGCAGCTCCCGACAGGGGGCCGAGCAGTACTTC
>-|TRBV28|18|TRBJ1-1|-
CASSLWENRLIMNTEAFF
TGTGCCAGCAGTTTATGGGAGAACCGGCTCATAATGAACACTGAAGCTTTCTTT
>-|TRBV11-2|12|TRBJ1-1|-
CASSSQNTEAFF
TGTGCCAGCAGCTCCCAGAACACTGAAGCTTTCTTT
>-|TRBV29-1|13|TRBJ1-1|-
CSVDISMNTEAFF
TGCAGCGTTGACATCTCTATGAACACTGAAGCTTTCTTT
>-|TRBV5-1|15|TRBJ2-1|-
CASSLGGEVYNEQFF
TGCGCCAGCAGCTTGGGGGGGGAGGTCTACAATGAGCAGTTCTTC
>TRBD1|TRBV5-1|17|TRBJ1-3|-
CASSQDRGRLSGNTIYF
TGCGCCAGCAGCCAGGACAGGGGGCGACTCTCTGGAAACACCATATATTTT
>-|TRBV9|13|TRBJ2-2|-
CASSVDPAGELFF
TGTGCCAGCAGCGTAGATCCGGCCGGGGAGCTGTTTTTT
>TRBD2|TRBV9|14|TRBJ2-1|-
CASSVTVAGNEQFF
TGTGCCAGCAGCGTAACGGTAGCGGGAAATGAGCAGTTCTTC
>TRBD1|TRBV19|13|TRBJ1-5|-
CASRDRANQPQHF
TGTGCCAGTAGAGACAGGGCAAATCAGCCCCAGCATTTT
>TRBD1|TRBV7-9|15|TRBJ1-5|-
CASSLTGGRNQPQHF
TGTGCCAGCAGCCTAACAGGGGGCAGGAATCAGCCCCAGCATTTT
>-|TRBV28|14|TRBJ1-2|once
CASTPLGGIYGYTF
TGTGCCAGCACCCCTTTGGGGGGGATCTATGGCTACACCTTC
>TRBD2|TRBV5-5|16|TRBJ2-7|-
CASSLFRTSDIYEQYF
TGTGCCAGCAGCTTGTTCCGGACTAGCGACATCTACGAGCAGTACTTC
>-|TRBV11-3|13|TRBJ1-3|-
CASSLAVGNTIYF
TGTGCCAGCAGCTTAGCAGTTGGAAACACCATATATTTT
>TRBD1|TRBV4-2|13|TRBJ1-5|-
CASTSGGGQPQHF
TGTGCCAGCACCTCAGGGGGCGGTCAGCCCCAGCATTTT
>TRBD2|TRBV29-1|14|TRBJ2-3|-
CSFLPGGGADTQYF
TGCAGCTTCCTACCGGGAGGGGGAGCAGATACGCAGTATTTT
>-|TRBV21-1|12|TRBJ2-2|-
CGGGENTGELFF
TGTGGGGGCGGGGAGAACACCGGGGAGCTGTTTTTT
>-|TRBV7-9|13|TRBJ2-7|once
CASSSKTGYEQYF
TGTGCCAGCAGCTCGAAGACGGGATACGAGCAGTACTTC
>TRBD1|TRBV19|12|TRBJ2-1|-
CASSISGQGRFF
TGTGCCAGTAGTATATCAGGACAGGGGCGGTTCTTC
>-|TRBV18|14|TRBJ1-1|-
CASSPNLQNTEAFF
TGTGCCAGCTCACCAAATCTACAGAACACCGAAGCTTTCTTT
>TRBD1|TRBV5-1|14|TRBJ2-3|-
CASSLDRGPDTQYF
TGCGCCAGCAGCTTGGACAGGGGGCCAGATACGCAGTATTTT
>-|TRBV27|14|TRBJ1-2|-
CASRPPGRGSGYTF
TGTGCCAGCAGACCACCAGGGAGGGGGTCTGGCTACACCTTC
>TRBD1|TRBV28|14|TRBJ1-5|few
CASRRQGVNQPQHF
TGTGCCAGCAGGCGACAGGGGGTGAATCAGCCCCAGCATTTT
>-|TRBV10-3|14|TRBJ1-2|-
CAISFDSTNYGYTF
TGTGCCATCAGTTTCGACAGCACTAACTATGGCTACACCTTC
>TRBD2|TRBV5-1|16|TRBJ2-5|-
CASRKVIGTSPETQYF
TGCGCCAGCAGAAAGGTCATAGGGACTAGCCCTGAGACCCAGTACTTC
>TRBD1|TRBV28|15|TRBJ1-2|-
CASQSTGTANYGYTF
TGTGCCAGCCAGAGCACAGGGACAGCTAACTATGGCTACACCTTC
>-|TRBV4-2|15|TRBJ2-2|-
CASSQDRTHTGELFF
TGTGCCAGCAGCCAAGATCGGACTCACACCGGGGAGCTGTTTTTT
>-|TRBV28|15|TRBJ1-4|few
CASSFTGTLNEKLFF
TGTGCCAGCAGTTTTACAGGGACCCTTAATGAAAAACTGTTTTTT
>TRBD1|TRBV7-9|15|TRBJ1-4|-
CASSHRTGSDEKLFF
TGTGCCAGCAGCCACAGGACAGGGTCTGATGAAAAACTGTTTTTT
>TRBD1|TRBV9|14|TRBJ2-7|once
CASSAGQGPYEQYF
TGTGCCAGCAGCGCTGGACAGGGCCCCTACGAGCAGTACTTC